A selection of T cell receptor beta chains follows, all from one sample in a study of long-term antiretroviral therapy in people with HIV. The protocol was immunoSEQ multiplex PCR, while the TCRdb copy is restricted to in-frame clones and leaves out a portion. The sample has around 40,000 clones; about 86% are singletons. The material was unsorted PBMCs, obtained just before starting antiretroviral therapy. The receptors stem from a woman aged 18-29 years with HIV. The CDR3 runs from the conserved cysteine through the conserved F or W. A D gene is named only where the DNA matches it firmly. Clone size is shown for a subset of rows, as once, few, many or a class of expanded clone.

>once|NA|TRBV5-1|TRBJ2-3
TGCGCCAGCAGCTTACAGGGTACCGGCACAGATACGCAGTATTTT
CASSLQGTGTDTQYF
>once|TRBD2|TRBV4-3|TRBJ2-6
TGCGCCAGCAGCCAAGATCTGGGGGGGAAACTCCGCTCTGGGGCCAACGTCCTGACTTTC
CASSQDLGGKLRSGANVLTF
>few|NA|TRBV27|TRBJ1-1
TGTGCCAGCAGTCTTGATGATCTGGGAAAAGCTTTCTTT
CASSLDDLGKAFF
>NA|NA|TRBV27|TRBJ2-2
TGTGCCAGCAGTAGACAGCAGAACACCGGGGAGCTGTTTTTT
CASSRQQNTGELFF
>NA|NA|TRBV5-1|TRBJ2-1
TGCGCCAGCAGCTTGGCGGAGGGGGGTGGGTACAATGAGCAGTTCTTC
CASSLAEGGGYNEQFF
>NA|NA|TRBV4-3|TRBJ2-3
TGCGCCAGCAGCCAAGATAAGTTCAGAGATACGCAGTATTTT
CASSQDKFRDTQYF
>NA|NA|TRBV27|TRBJ2-2
TGTGCCAGCAGTTCGGGCCCCACCGCGAACACCGGGGAGCTGTTTTTT
CASSSGPTANTGELFF
>NA|TRBD2|TRBV11-3|TRBJ2-1
TGTGCCAGCAGCCCTCAAGGGTCTGTTCGGGGGGATGAGCAGTTCTTC
CASSPQGSVRGDEQFF
>NA|NA|TRBV14|TRBJ1-2
TGTGCCAGCAGCCAAGATCCCCGGGGGCTAACTTCTAACTATGGCTACACCTTC
CASSQDPRGLTSNYGYTF
>NA|NA|TRBV7-9|TRBJ1-1
TGTGCCAGCGTGTCGACGACACCAGTGAACACTGAAGCTTTCTTT
CASVSTTPVNTEAFF
>NA|TRBD1|TRBV19|TRBJ2-7
TGTGCCAGTAGTATAGTGACAGGGGTCGACGAGCAGTACTTC
CASSIVTGVDEQYF
>NA|NA|TRBV6-1|TRBJ2-7
TGTGCCAGCAGTGAAGTCAAATACGAGCAGTACTTC
CASSEVKYEQYF
>NA|NA|TRBV13|TRBJ2-1
TGTGCCAGCGACCCCGAAGTGTCGTACAATGAGCAGTTCTTC
CASDPEVSYNEQFF
>few|NA|TRBV19|TRBJ1-5
TGTGCCAGTAGGGATAGACAGGACCCTAAGGATCAGCCCCAGCATTTT
CASRDRQDPKDQPQHF
>NA|NA|TRBV18|TRBJ2-7
TGTGCCAGCTCCCCTAGTGAAGGTACAATCTCCTACGAGCAGTACTTC
CASSPSEGTISYEQYF
>NA|NA|TRBV4-3|TRBJ2-3
TGCGCCAGCAGCCAAGCGGGCACAGATACGCAGTATTTT
CASSQAGTDTQYF
>NA|NA|TRBV1|TRBJ2-1
TGCACCAGCAGCCAAGATAAAATAGCGGGAGCCCCCTACAATGAGCAGTTCTTC
CTSSQDKIAGAPYNEQFF
>NA|TRBD1|TRBV19|TRBJ1-3
TGTGCCAGTAGTCTTCCGGGACAGATCTCTGGAAACACCATATATTTT
CASSLPGQISGNTIYF
>NA|TRBD1|TRBV25-1|TRBJ1-5
TGTGCCAGCAGTGAAGCCGGGACAGGGGCAAATCAGCCCCAGCATTTT
CASSEAGTGANQPQHF
>NA|NA|TRBV25-1|TRBJ2-7
TGTGCCAGCAGCTGGTCCCGGGCCAACTACGAGCAGTACTTC
CASSWSRANYEQYF
>NA|NA|TRBV15|TRBJ2-3
TGTGCCACCGGACTTCGACGAGATACGCAGTATTTT
CATGLRRDTQYF
>NA|NA|TRBV29-1|TRBJ2-1
TGCAGCGTTGAAGATCTTCATAGCTCCTACAATGAGCAGTTCTTC
CSVEDLHSSYNEQFF
>NA|NA|TRBV9|TRBJ2-3
TGTGCCAGCAGCGTAGGTAGCGGTCCCACAGATACGCAGTATTTT
CASSVGSGPTDTQYF